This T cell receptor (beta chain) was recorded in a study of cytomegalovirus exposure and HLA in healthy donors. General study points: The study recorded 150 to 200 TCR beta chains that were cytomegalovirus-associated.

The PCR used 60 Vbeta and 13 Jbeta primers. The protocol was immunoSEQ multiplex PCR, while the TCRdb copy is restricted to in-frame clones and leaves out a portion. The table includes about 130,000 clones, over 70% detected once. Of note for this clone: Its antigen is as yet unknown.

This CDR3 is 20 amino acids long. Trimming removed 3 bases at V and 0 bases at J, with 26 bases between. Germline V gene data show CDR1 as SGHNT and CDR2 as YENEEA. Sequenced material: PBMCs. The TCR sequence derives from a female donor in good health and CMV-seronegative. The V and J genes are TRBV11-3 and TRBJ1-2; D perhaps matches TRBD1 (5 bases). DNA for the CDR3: TGTGCCAGCAGCTTTAGGGGAGGTCCCCCCCCGGTTGGGGCTAACTATGGCTACACCTTC. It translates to CASSFRGGPPPVGANYGYTF. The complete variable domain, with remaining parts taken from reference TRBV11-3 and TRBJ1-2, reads EAGVVQSPRYKIIEKKQPVAFWCNPISGHNTLYWYLQNLGQGPELLIRYENEEAVDDSQLPKDRFSAERLKGVDSTLKIQPAELGDSAVYLCASSFRGGPPPVGANYGYTFGSGTRLTVV.